These T cell receptor beta chains were read from a single sample in a study of blood T cell repertoires in COVID-19. Only in-frame clones appear in the TCRdb table, and some are missing; sequencing was by immunoSEQ multiplex PCR. The sample comprises some 150,000 clones, approximately 84% of which are singletons, and around 7.7% rests with the top ten. Sequenced: peripheral blood. The receptors here all came from a middle-aged man who had recovered from COVID-19. CDR3s include the opening cysteine and the closing phenylalanine or tryptophan. D genes are given only for firm matches.

TRBV2 | NA | CASSSYSPLHF
TRBV27 | NA | CASKAGLSADTQYF
TRBV28 | TRBD2 | CASSERTSGVLGQYF
TRBV20-1 | NA | CTGVLNTEAFF
TRBV3-1/TRBV3-2 | NA | CASSQLAYNEQFF
TRBV30 | TRBD1 | CAWSTGTGSYEQYF
TRBV7-6 | TRBD2 | CASSISGEQFF
TRBV3-1/TRBV3-2 | NA | CASSPPRGTTEAFF
TRBV19 | NA | CASSTQRQAGATEAFF
TRBV3-1/TRBV3-2 | TRBD1 | CASSQETGGRGLFF
TRBV6-4 | TRBD1 | CASSDSVKGASGYTF
TRBV27 | NA | CASSLQGSHYTDTQYF
TRBV19 | NA | CASSQQSEVNEQFF
TRBV9 | NA | CASSVVTDTQYF
TRBV2 | NA | CASSGGGQAFF
TRBV5-1 | NA | CASSLRMEVGETQYF
TRBV19 | NA | CASKLEVFDNEQFF
TRBV30 | NA | CAWSVGTGKREQYF
TRBV7-9 | NA | CASSLAVGGRSYEQYF
TRBV9 | NA | CASSVVSGSGGELFF
TRBV28 | TRBD1 | CASSLPGTGTGYTF
TRBV29-1 | NA | CSVEGGPGQKTIREQYF
TRBV7-2 | NA | CASTTGQNTGELFF
TRBV11-2 | NA | CASSFRAAAYNEQFF
TRBV5-5 | NA | CASSLAGPEKLFF
TRBV28 | NA | CASSLIAYNEQFF
TRBV28 | NA | CASSSRRMNTEAFF
TRBV29-1 | NA | CSVGKGGDSPLHF
TRBV5-1 | NA | CASSFGGGETQYF
TRBV3-1/TRBV3-2 | TRBD1 | CASSQGDRGRDSPLHF